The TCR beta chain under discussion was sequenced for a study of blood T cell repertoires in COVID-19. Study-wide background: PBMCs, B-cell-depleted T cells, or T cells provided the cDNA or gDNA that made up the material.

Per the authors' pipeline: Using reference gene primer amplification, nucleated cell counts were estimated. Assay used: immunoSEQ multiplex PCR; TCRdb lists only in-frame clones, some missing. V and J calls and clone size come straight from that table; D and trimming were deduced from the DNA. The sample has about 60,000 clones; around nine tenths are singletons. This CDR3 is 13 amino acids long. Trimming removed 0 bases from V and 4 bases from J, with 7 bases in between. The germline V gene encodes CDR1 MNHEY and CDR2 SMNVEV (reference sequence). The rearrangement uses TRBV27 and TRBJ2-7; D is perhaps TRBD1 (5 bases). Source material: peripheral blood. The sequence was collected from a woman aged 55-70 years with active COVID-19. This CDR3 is CASSLSTEYEQYF. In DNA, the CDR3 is TGTGCCAGCAGTTTATCGACAGAATACGAGCAGTACTTC.